The clone carrying this T cell receptor beta chain was counted a single time. Antigen: not known. The sample originates from a study of T-cell memory formation after mild COVID-19. Overall study context: TCR clusters were mostly donor specific. Notes on the study in general: Day 15 to 85 contracting clones showed balanced CD4/CD8; day 15 to 37 expanders favored CD4+. Some responding clones appeared in pre-infection memory, suggesting cross-reactive memory joined. Specificity for SARS-CoV-2 was not confirmed among the second-wave clones peaking on day 37.

Via MiXCR, TCRdb re-called the 5' RACE reads, giving one row per CDR3 protein. The sample lists about 110,000 distinct CDR3 sequences, around 15% occurring once. This receptor was identified in an adult woman who had mild COVID-19 (a few samples of this study predate the infection). Cell type and time point are not known. Sequenced sample: PBMCs or a T cell subset sorted from them (not recorded which).

The CDR3 DNA reads TGTGCCAGCAGTGATGACAGGGGGTGGCAAGAGACCCAGTACTTC. It yields the protein CASSDDRGWQETQYF. V usage is TRBV25-1 and J usage is TRBJ2-5; TRBD1 matches 9 bases. There are 15 residues in the CDR3. J gave up 2 bases and V 3 bases, and 4 bases lay outside the gene matches. The germline V gene encodes CDR1 MGHDK and CDR2 SYGVNS.